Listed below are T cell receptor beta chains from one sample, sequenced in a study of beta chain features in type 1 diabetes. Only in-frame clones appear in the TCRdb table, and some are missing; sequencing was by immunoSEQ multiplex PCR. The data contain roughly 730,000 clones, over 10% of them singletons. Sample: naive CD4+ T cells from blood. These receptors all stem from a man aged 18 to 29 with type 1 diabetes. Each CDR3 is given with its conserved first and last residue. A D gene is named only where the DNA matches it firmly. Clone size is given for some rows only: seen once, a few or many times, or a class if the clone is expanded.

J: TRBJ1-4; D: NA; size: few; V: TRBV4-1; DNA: TGCGCCAGCAGCCAAGAGGGAGGACAAACTAATGAAAAACTGTTTTTT; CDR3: CASSQEGGQTNEKLFF
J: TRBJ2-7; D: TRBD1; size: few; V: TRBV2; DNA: TGTGCCAGCAGTAGGACAGGGATTACCAACGAGCAGTACTTC; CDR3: CASSRTGITNEQYF
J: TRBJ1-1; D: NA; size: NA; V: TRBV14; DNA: TGTGCCAGCAGTATTAATTGGATCACTGAAGCTTTCTTT; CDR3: CASSINWITEAFF
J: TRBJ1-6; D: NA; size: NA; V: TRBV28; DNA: TGTGCCAGCAGGGACGGCCTATCACCCCTCCACTTT; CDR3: CASRDGLSPLHF
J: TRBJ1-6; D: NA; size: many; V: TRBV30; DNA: TGTGCCTGGAGTGTACGCCAGGCGCAATCACCCCTCCACTTT; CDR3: CAWSVRQAQSPLHF
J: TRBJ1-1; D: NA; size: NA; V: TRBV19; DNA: TGTGCCAGTAGTATCCGGATGAACACTGAAGCTTTCTTT; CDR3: CASSIRMNTEAFF
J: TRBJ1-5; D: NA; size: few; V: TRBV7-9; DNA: TGTGCCAGCAGCTTAGGGATGGGTAATCAGCCCCAGCATTTT; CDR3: CASSLGMGNQPQHF
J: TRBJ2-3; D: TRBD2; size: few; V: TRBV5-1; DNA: TGCGCCAGCAGCTTGGCGCTAGCGGGAGCCACAGATACGCAGTATTTT; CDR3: CASSLALAGATDTQYF
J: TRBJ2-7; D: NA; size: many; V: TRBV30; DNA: TGTGCCTGGAGTGTAGTCTACGAGCAGTACTTC; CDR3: CAWSVVYEQYF
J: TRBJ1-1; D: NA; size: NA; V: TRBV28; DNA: TGTGCCAGCAGCCCCATCGGGGTACGGAACACTGAAGCTTTCTTT; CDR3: CASSPIGVRNTEAFF
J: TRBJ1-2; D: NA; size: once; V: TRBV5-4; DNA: TGTGCCAGCAGCCAGTTAGCGGGGTTCGTTTATGGCTACACCTTC; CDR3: CASSQLAGFVYGYTF
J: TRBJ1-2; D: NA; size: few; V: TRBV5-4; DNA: TGTGCCAGCAGCCCTCAAGGAGGGGGAGGCTACACCTTC; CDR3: CASSPQGGGGYTF
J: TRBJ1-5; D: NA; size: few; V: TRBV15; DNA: TGTGCCACCAGCCGAGAGGTAGGGGCTGATCAGCCCCAGCATTTT; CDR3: CATSREVGADQPQHF
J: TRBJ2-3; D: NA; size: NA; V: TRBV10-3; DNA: TGTGCCATCAGTGATGCCTTAACGTTGGATACGCAGTATTTT; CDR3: CAISDALTLDTQYF
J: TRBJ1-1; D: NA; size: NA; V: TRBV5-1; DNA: TGCGCCAGCAGCTTGACGGACAGCTTGAACACTGAAGCTTTCTTT; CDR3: CASSLTDSLNTEAFF
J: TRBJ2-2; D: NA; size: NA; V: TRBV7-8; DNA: TGTGCCAGCAGCTCACAAGCGAACACCGGGGAGCTGTTTTTT; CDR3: CASSSQANTGELFF
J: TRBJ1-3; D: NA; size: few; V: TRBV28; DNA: TGTGCCAGCAGTGAGGGAAGTTCTGGAAACACCATATATTTT; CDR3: CASSEGSSGNTIYF
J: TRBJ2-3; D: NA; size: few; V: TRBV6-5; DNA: TGTGCCAGCAGTTACTCGAGAGGTCCCTACACAGATACGCAGTATTTT; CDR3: CASSYSRGPYTDTQYF
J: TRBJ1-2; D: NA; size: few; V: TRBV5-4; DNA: TGTGCCAGCAGCTTAAACTATGGCTACACCTTC; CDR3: CASSLNYGYTF
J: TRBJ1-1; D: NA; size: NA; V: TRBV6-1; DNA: TGTGCCACCTTTGTCCCGTTTCGTGCTTTCTTT; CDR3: CATFVPFRAFF
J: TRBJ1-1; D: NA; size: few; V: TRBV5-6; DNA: TGTGCCAGCAGCTTGCCGGCAGACACTGAAGCTTTCTTT; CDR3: CASSLPADTEAFF
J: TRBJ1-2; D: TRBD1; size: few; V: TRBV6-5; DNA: TGTGCCAGCAGGACGACAGGGGTCAACTATGGCTACACCTTC; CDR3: CASRTTGVNYGYTF
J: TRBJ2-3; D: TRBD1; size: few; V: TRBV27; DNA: TGTGCCAGCCACCGGGACAGAAGCACAGATACGCAGTATTTT; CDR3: CASHRDRSTDTQYF
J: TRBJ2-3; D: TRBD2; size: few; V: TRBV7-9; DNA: TGTGCCAGCAGCTCTGGGACGGGGGGGCTGACAGATACGCAGTATTTT; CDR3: CASSSGTGGLTDTQYF
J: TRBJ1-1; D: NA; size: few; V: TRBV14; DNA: TGTGCCAGCAGCCAAACACAGATGGAGAGGGCTTTCTTT; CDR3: CASSQTQMERAFF
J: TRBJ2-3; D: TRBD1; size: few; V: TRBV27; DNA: TGTGCCAGCAGTCCAGGGACAGGGGGTGGGACAGATACGCAGTATTTT; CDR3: CASSPGTGGGTDTQYF
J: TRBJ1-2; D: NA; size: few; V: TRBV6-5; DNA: TGTGCCAGCAAGCGTCGGGAAGGCTACACCTTC; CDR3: CASKRREGYTF
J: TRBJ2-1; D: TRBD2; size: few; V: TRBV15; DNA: TGTGCCACCAGCACTAGCGGGGGGGCCTACAATGAGCAGTTCTTC; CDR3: CATSTSGGAYNEQFF
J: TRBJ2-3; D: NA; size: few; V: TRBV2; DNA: TGTGCCAGCACGGGGCACACGGGGGATACGCAGTATTTT; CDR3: CASTGHTGDTQYF
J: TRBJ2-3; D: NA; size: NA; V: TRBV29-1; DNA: TGCAGCGTTGACGCGGGCACAGATACGCAGTATTTT; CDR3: CSVDAGTDTQYF
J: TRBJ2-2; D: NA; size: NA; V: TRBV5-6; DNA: TGTGCCAGCAGCTTGGGGAACCTCGCGAACACCGGGGAGCTGTTTTTT; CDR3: CASSLGNLANTGELFF
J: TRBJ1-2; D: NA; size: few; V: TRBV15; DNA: TGTGCCACCAGCAGATCTTCTATCGGGGGCTATAACTATGGCTACACCTTC; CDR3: CATSRSSIGGYNYGYTF
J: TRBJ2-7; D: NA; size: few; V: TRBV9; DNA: TGTGCCAGCAGCCTCGGCCTGGTCGAAGCGGGTACCTACGAGCAGTACTTC; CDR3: CASSLGLVEAGTYEQYF
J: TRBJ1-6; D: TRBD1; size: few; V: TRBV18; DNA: TGTGCCAGCTCACCCTTCGACAGGGTGAGGACACCCCTCCACTTT; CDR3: CASSPFDRVRTPLHF
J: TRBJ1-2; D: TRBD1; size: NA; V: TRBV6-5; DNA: TGTGCCAGCAGTTACTCGGGACAGGGGAGCTATGGCTACACCTTC; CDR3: CASSYSGQGSYGYTF
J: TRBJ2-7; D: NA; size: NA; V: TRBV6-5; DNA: TGTGCCAGCAGTTACGGGTCAGGGCCCTTCGAGCAGTACTTC; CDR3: CASSYGSGPFEQYF
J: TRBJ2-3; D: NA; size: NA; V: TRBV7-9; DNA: TGTGCCAGCAGCTTAGATACAGGGTCAGATACGCAGTATTTT; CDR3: CASSLDTGSDTQYF
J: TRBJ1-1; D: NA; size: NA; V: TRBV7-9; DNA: TGTGCCAGCAGCTTGGGGTGGGAAGCTTTCTTT; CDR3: CASSLGWEAFF
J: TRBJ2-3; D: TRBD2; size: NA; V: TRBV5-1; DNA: TGCGCCAGCAGCCGGACCCGCGGGGGGGCAGATACGCAGTATTTT; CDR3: CASSRTRGGADTQYF
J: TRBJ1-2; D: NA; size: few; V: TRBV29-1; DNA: TGCAGCGTTGAGCCCGCACAGGTCTACTATGGCTACACCTTC; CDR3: CSVEPAQVYYGYTF
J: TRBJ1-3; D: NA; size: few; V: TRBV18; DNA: TGTGCCAGCTCACCGGGGATCCAGGGCACGGGTGGAAACACCATATATTTT; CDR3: CASSPGIQGTGGNTIYF
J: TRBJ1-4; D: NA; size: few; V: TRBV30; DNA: TGTGCCTGGAGCAATGGAGGGCATGAAAAACTGTTTTTT; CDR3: CAWSNGGHEKLFF
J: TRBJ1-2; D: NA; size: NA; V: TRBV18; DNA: TGTGCCAGCTCTGGACAGACCTATAACTATGGCTACACCTTC; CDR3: CASSGQTYNYGYTF
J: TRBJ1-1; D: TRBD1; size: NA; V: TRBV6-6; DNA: TGTGCCAGCAGTTACTCCGGGACAGGGGGCACTGAAGCTTTCTTT; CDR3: CASSYSGTGGTEAFF
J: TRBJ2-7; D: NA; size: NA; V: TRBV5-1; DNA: TGCGCCAGCAGCTTGCGTCTCCAGGGCGGTTTAGGCGAGCAGTACTTC; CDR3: CASSLRLQGGLGEQYF
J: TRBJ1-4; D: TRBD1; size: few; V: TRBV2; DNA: TGTGCCAGCAGCCCCACCCCACAGGGGTGGGGTGAAAAACTGTTTTTT; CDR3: CASSPTPQGWGEKLFF
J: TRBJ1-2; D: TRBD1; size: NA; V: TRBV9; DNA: TGTGCCAGCAGCGTCATAGGGACAGGGGAAGGCTACACCTTC; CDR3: CASSVIGTGEGYTF
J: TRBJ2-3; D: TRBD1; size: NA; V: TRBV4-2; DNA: TGTGCCAGCAGCCATTCCGGACAGGGGTGGGAGTATTTT; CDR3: CASSHSGQGWEYF
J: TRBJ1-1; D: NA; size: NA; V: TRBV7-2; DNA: TGTGCCAGCAGCCGGGGACGGAAGACTGAAGCTTTCTTT; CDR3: CASSRGRKTEAFF
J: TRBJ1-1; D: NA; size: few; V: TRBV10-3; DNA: TGTGCCATCAGTGAGGAATTTGGTGGGCGGCCTGAAGCTTTCTTT; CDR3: CAISEEFGGRPEAFF
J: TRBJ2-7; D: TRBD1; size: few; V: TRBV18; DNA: TGTGCCAGCTCACCGTCCGAAGGGGGCTTGAGCTCCTACGAGCAGTACTTC; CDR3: CASSPSEGGLSSYEQYF
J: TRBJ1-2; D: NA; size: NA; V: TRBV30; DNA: TGTGCCTGGAGTGCCGGGGGAAAAGCTAACTATGGCTACACCTTC; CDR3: CAWSAGGKANYGYTF
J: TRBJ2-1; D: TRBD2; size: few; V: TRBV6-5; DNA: TGTGCCAGCAGTTCACCGGGACTAGTCCTCTTC; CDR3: CASSSPGLVLF
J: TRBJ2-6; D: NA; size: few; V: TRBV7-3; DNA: TGTGCCAGCAGCTCAACAGTCTCTGGGGCCAACGTCCTGACTTTC; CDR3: CASSSTVSGANVLTF
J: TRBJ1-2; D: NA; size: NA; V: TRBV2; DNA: TGTGCCAGCAGTGGAGAGGGGTTGAGCGGCTACACCTTC; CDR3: CASSGEGLSGYTF
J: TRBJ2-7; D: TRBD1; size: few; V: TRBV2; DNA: TGTGCCAGCAGTGACGGACAGGGAATCGAGCAGTACTTC; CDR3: CASSDGQGIEQYF
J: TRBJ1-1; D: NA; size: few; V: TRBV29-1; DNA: TGCAGCGCCCGAGATCGTGGGAGTGAGACTGAAGCTTTCTTT; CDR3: CSARDRGSETEAFF
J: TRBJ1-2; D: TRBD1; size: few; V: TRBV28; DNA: TGTGCCAGCAGCGGTGGGATGGGACAGAACTATGGCTACACCTTC; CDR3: CASSGGMGQNYGYTF
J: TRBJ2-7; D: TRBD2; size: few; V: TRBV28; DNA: TGTGCCAGCAGTCCCCGGGGAGGGCCGGTGAGGAACGAGCAGTACTTC; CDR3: CASSPRGGPVRNEQYF
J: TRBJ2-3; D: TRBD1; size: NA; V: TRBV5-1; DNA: TGCGCCAGCAGCGGCGCAGGGGGTGATGGTCCAGATACGCAGTATTTT; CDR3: CASSGAGGDGPDTQYF